The 15 T cell receptor beta chains in this list originate from one sample, sequenced in a study of blood T cell repertoires in COVID-19. Only in-frame clones appear in the TCRdb table, and some are missing; sequencing was by immunoSEQ multiplex PCR. The data hold 210,000 or so clones, with around four fifths observed a single time. The sequenced sample consisted of peripheral blood. The receptors come from a woman between 50 and 59 years old with active or convalescent COVID-19.

This chain uses TRBV2 with TRBJ1-4, with 8 bases aligning to TRBD1. The V and J ends lost 4 bases and 5 bases, in that order; junction bases with no gene match: 3. The CDR3 spans 14 residues. Germline CDR1 reads SNHLY; CDR2 reads FYNNEI. This CDR3 reads CASSARTGNEKLFF. The CDR3 DNA sequence: TGTGCCAGCAGTGCTAGGACAGGGAATGAAAAACTGTTTTTT.

The J gene is TRBJ2-3, the V gene TRBV28; 9 bases match TRBD2. After removal of 2 bases from V and 3 bases from J, the junction contained 3 bases not matched to a gene. The CDR3 has 15 residues. Germline V gene data show CDR1 as MDHEN and CDR2 as SYDVKM. CDR3 sequence: CASSLGGRVTDTQYF. The CDR3 DNA follows: TGTGCCAGCAGTTTAGGCGGGAGGGTTACAGATACGCAGTATTTT.

This clone was seen a handful of times. V usage is TRBV10-2 and J usage is TRBJ1-4; the D gene is possibly TRBD1 (5 bases). CDR1 is WSHSY and CDR2 is SAAADI in the germline V gene. V lost 7 bases to trimming and J lost 5 bases, with 11 bases between them. The CDR3 is 13 amino acids. CDR3 residues: CASMGHPNEKLFF. The CDR3 region has the DNA TGCGCCAGCATGGGGCACCCAAATGAAAAACTGTTTTTT.

With regard to this clone: Other nucleotide sequences from this sample produce the same CDR3. V is TRBV6-5 and J is TRBJ1-5, with D possibly being TRBD1 (5 bases). The CDR3 loop spans 12 amino acids. V lost 9 bases, J lost 2 bases, and 8 bases lay in between. The germline CDR1 and CDR2 sequences are MNHEY and SVGAGI. The DNA for the CDR3 is TGTGCCAGTGGGGGGGGCAATCAGCCCCAGCATTTT. Amino acid sequence: CASGGGNQPQHF.

CDR3 nucleotides: TGTGCCAGTAGCTCAGGGGCGAGGAACACCGGGGAGCTGTTTTTT. Its protein is CASSSGARNTGELFF. The rearrangement uses TRBV19 and TRBJ2-2; tentatively, D is TRBD1 (6 bases). The germline CDR1 and CDR2 sequences are LNHDA and SQIVND (reference sequence). The germline V and J ends were trimmed by 6 bases and 1 base, with 12 bases remaining between them. This CDR3 contains 15 residues. Full variable domain (outside the CDR3, taken from reference TRBV19 and TRBJ2-2): DGGITQSPKYLFRKEGQNVTLSCEQNLNHDAMYWYRQDPGQGLRLIYYSQIVNDFQKGDIAEGYSVSREKKESFPLTVTSAQKNPTAFYLCASSSGARNTGELFFGEGSRLTVL.

This clone is a singleton in its sample. The chain uses TRBV29-1 and TRBJ2-3, with 7 bases lining up with TRBD1. V lost 6 bases and J lost 4; bases outside the gene matches: 4. Germline CDR1 reads SQVTM; CDR2 reads ANQGSEA. The CDR3 consists of 12 residues. The CDR3 bases are TGCAGCGTCCAGACAGGGTCAGATACGCAGTATTTT. It codes for CSVQTGSDTQYF.

The chain recombines TRBV5-4 with TRBJ2-3; no clear D. The CDR3 has 14 amino acids. The germline CDR1 and CDR2 sequences are SGHNT and YYREEE (reference sequence). V gave up 4 bases and J gave up 0 bases, with 9 bases separating them. The CDR3 loop reads CASSPEQSTDTQYF. CDR3 nucleotide sequence: TGTGCCAGCAGCCCGGAACAGAGCACAGATACGCAGTATTTT.

The genes are TRBV6-6 and TRBJ2-7, with TRBD1 identical over 11 bases. The CDR3 extends over 15 amino acids. Per germline, CDR1 MNHNY and CDR2 SVGAGI (reference sequence). The V gene end was trimmed by 5 bases and the J gene end by 3 bases; junction bases not matched to a gene: 6. Here the CDR3 DNA reads TGTGCCAGCAGTCGATCCGGGACAGGGGGCTACGAGCAGTACTTC. Protein: CASSRSGTGGYEQYF.

The chain recombines TRBV28 with TRBJ2-3; 11 bases align to TRBD1. There are 15 residues in the CDR3. Germline CDR1 and CDR2: MDHEN and SYDVKM. Losses at the gene ends were 5 bases for V and 7 bases for J; bases not matched to a gene: 8. CDR3 region: CASSPSGQGANTQYF. The CDR3 DNA sequence: TGTGCCAGCAGTCCCTCCGGACAGGGGGCAAATACGCAGTATTTT. Supplemented by reference TRBV28 and TRBJ2-3, the full variable domain reads DVKVTQSSRYLVKRTGEKVFLECVQDMDHENMFWYRQDPGLGLRLIYFSYDVKMKEKGDIPEGYSVSREKKERFSLILESASTNQTSMYLCASSPSGQGANTQYFGPGTRLTVL.

The chain joins TRBV19 to TRBJ1-1; D is unclear. This CDR3 is built from 16 residues. V was cut by 2 bases and J by 4 bases, with 17 bases left in between. The germline CDR1 and CDR2 sequences are LNHDA and SQIVND (reference sequence). CDR3 sequence reads: CASSILRGSSVTEAFF. The CDR3 DNA reads as TGTGCCAGTAGTATACTGCGGGGAAGTTCGGTCACTGAAGCTTTCTTT.

The chain links TRBV6-6 to TRBJ1-4; 7 positions agree with TRBD1. Unmatched junction bases numbered 10, after V lost 4 bases and J lost 5 bases. Per the germline V gene, CDR1 is MNHNY and CDR2 is SVGAGI (reference sequence). This CDR3 contains 16 residues. In DNA form, the CDR3 reads TGTGCCAGCAGTTTCCTACCGGGACAGAGGAATGAAAAACTGTTTTTT. It translates to CASSFLPGQRNEKLFF.

This sequence joins TRBV27 and TRBJ2-7, with no clear D. Germline loops: CDR1 MNHEY, CDR2 SMNVEV (reference sequence). This CDR3 is built from 14 residues. V was pared by 3 bases and J by 7 bases, with 16 bases between. The DNA for the CDR3 is TGTGCCAGCAGTTTGGGTGAGAGAGACGGGGAGCAGTACTTC. Translation gives CASSLGERDGEQYF.

The V and J genes are TRBV5-4 and TRBJ2-5; 7 bases map to TRBD2. V was pared by 3 bases and J by 4 bases, with 12 bases of the junction left unmatched. This CDR3 has 16 amino acids. Per the germline V gene, CDR1 is SGHNT and CDR2 is YYREEE (reference sequence). The CDR3 is CASSSRSGLVGETQYF. Here the CDR3 DNA reads TGTGCCAGCAGCTCCCGTTCAGGACTAGTCGGAGAGACCCAGTACTTC.

This clone came up once. This rearrangement joins TRBV5-1 to TRBJ1-1; 8 positions agree with TRBD1. Per the germline V gene, CDR1 is SGHRS and CDR2 is YFSETQ. This CDR3 is built from 16 residues. V lost 3 bases, J lost 5 bases, and 12 bases stayed unmatched. The CDR3 DNA follows: TGCGCCAGCAGCTACAATCCGGACAGGGAAGGGACTGAAGCTTTCTTT. It yields the protein CASSYNPDREGTEAFF.

This chain connects TRBV7-9 to TRBJ1-1, with 7 bases lining up with TRBD1. The germline V gene has CDR1 SEHNR and CDR2 FQNEAQ (reference sequence). J was trimmed by 8 bases and V by 3 bases; bases with no gene match: 6. The CDR3 extends over 13 amino acids. CDR3: CASSLGDRSEAFF. CDR3 sequence (DNA): TGTGCCAGCAGCTTGGGGGACAGATCGGAAGCTTTCTTT.